This passage covers 21 T cell receptor beta chains from one sample sequenced in a study of cytomegalovirus exposure and HLA in healthy donors. The study ran its PCR with 60 Vbeta and 13 Jbeta primers. Clones were read by immunoSEQ multiplex PCR, and TCRdb kept only the in-frame ones, dropping some. Counted here are about 220,000 clones, approximately 80% occurring once; the ten biggest clones make up approximately 0.71%. The sequencing input was PBMCs. The receptors come from a boy younger than 10 in good health and CMV-seronegative.

The rearrangement links TRBV7-2 to TRBJ1-2; D is possibly TRBD1 (6 bases). Per germline, CDR1 SGHTA and CDR2 FQGNSA. V shed 5 bases and J shed 6 bases, with 13 bases lying between them. This CDR3 contains 13 residues. The CDR3 coding sequence is TGTGCCAGCAGCGTCGACAGGAGAGATGGCTACACCTTC. Protein product: CASSVDRRDGYTF. The full variable domain, its missing parts supplied by reference TRBV7-2 and TRBJ1-2, is GAGVSQSPSNKVTEKGKDVELRCDPISGHTALYWYRQSLGQGLEFLIYFQGNSAPDKSGLPSDRFSAERTGGSVSTLTIQRTQQEDSAVYLCASSVDRRDGYTFGSGTRLTVV.

Only one count was recorded for this clone. The CDR3 region is CASSPRDSYYEQYF. CDR3 DNA sequence: TGTGCCAGCAGCCCCCGGGACAGCTACTACGAGCAGTACTTC. The gene calls are TRBV7-9 and TRBJ2-7, with TRBD1 matching over 7 bases. Germline V gives CDR1 SEHNR, CDR2 FQNEAQ (reference sequence). The junction had 7 bases not matched to a gene; V was cut back by 5 bases and J by 3 bases. CDR3 size: 14 residues.

The chain has TRBV5-5 and TRBJ2-7; D may be TRBD2 (5 bases). The V and J ends lost 5 bases and 2 bases respectively, with 11 bases between them. The germline gives CDR1 SGHKS, CDR2 YYEKEE (reference sequence). The CDR3 spans 13 residues. This CDR3 reads CASRPDGAYEQYF. The CDR3 coding sequence is TGTGCCAGCAGGCCCGACGGGGCCTACGAGCAGTACTTC.

V and J are TRBV7-2 and TRBJ2-7, with TRBD2 identical over 10 bases. CDR1 SGHTA and CDR2 FQGNSA come from the germline V gene. CDR3 length equals 15 residues. Unmatched junction bases numbered 4, after V lost 4 bases and J lost 1 base. In DNA, the CDR3 is TGTGCCAGCAGCTACCGGACTAGCGGTTCCTACGAGCAGTACTTC. Translated, it gives CASSYRTSGSYEQYF. Filled out from reference TRBV7-2 and TRBJ2-7, the complete variable domain reads GAGVSQSPSNKVTEKGKDVELRCDPISGHTALYWYRQSLGQGLEFLIYFQGNSAPDKSGLPSDRFSAERTGGSVSTLTIQRTQQEDSAVYLCASSYRTSGSYEQYFGPGTRLTVT.

The genes are TRBV19 and TRBJ1-1; D is uncertain. V dropped 6 bases and J dropped 8 bases, with 13 bases sitting between them. Germline V gives CDR1 LNHDA, CDR2 SQIVND (reference sequence). The CDR3 covers 12 residues. CDR3 bases: TGTGCCAGTAGCCCCGCGGGGAGCGAAGCTTTCTTT. Its translation: CASSPAGSEAFF. The full variable domain, its missing parts supplied by reference TRBV19 and TRBJ1-1, is DGGITQSPKYLFRKEGQNVTLSCEQNLNHDAMYWYRQDPGQGLRLIYYSQIVNDFQKGDIAEGYSVSREKKESFPLTVTSAQKNPTAFYLCASSPAGSEAFFGQGTRLTVV.

The V and J genes are TRBV18 and TRBJ2-3, with TRBD1 identical over 7 bases. CDR3 size: 15 residues. After removal of 3 bases from V and 0 bases from J, the junction contained 3 bases not matched to a gene. Germline V gene data show CDR1 as KGHSH and CDR2 as LQKENI. The CDR3 coding sequence is TGTGCCAGCTCACCGGGACAGAGGAGCACAGATACGCAGTATTTT. Amino acids: CASSPGQRSTDTQYF.

The V call is TRBV11-3, the J call TRBJ2-6; D perhaps matches TRBD2 (5 bases). The CDR3 sequence is 16 residues long. Germline V gene data show CDR1 as SGHNT and CDR2 as YENEEA. V dropped 5 bases and J dropped 0 bases, with 11 bases sitting between them. CDR3 residues: CASSPTSSSGANVLTF. DNA for the CDR3: TGTGCCAGCAGCCCCACTAGTAGCTCTGGGGCCAACGTCCTGACTTTC.

This clone was seen a few times. The chain recombines TRBV2 with TRBJ1-1; tentatively, D is TRBD1 (5 bases). CDR3 length equals 16 residues. V was clipped by 5 bases and J by 0 bases, with 16 bases between them. Per the germline V gene, CDR1 is SNHLY and CDR2 is FYNNEI. The CDR3 sequence: CASSPWAQGLNTEAFF. CDR3 coding DNA: TGTGCCAGCAGTCCCTGGGCGCAGGGCCTGAACACTGAAGCTTTCTTT.

This sequence joins TRBV5-1 and TRBJ1-2; D is unresolved. The CDR3 length is 13 residues. Per the germline V gene, CDR1 is SGHRS and CDR2 is YFSETQ. V lost 1 base and J 4 bases, leaving 8 bases between the germline ends. The CDR3 sequence is CASSLNSPYGYTF. CDR3 DNA: TGCGCCAGCAGCTTGAACAGCCCCTATGGCTACACCTTC.

The V gene is TRBV19, the J gene TRBJ1-1; D is unclear. Looked up from germline, CDR1 is LNHDA and CDR2 is SQIVND (reference sequence). V lost 4 bases and J 2 bases, leaving 8 bases between the germline ends. This CDR3 is built from 13 residues. The CDR3 DNA is TGTGCCAGTAGTAAATCAGTTAACACTGAAGCTTTCTTT. Its protein product is CASSKSVNTEAFF.

The V call is TRBV10-1, the J call TRBJ2-1; 10 bases are shared with TRBD1. CDR3 size: 16 residues. CDR1 is WNHNN and CDR2 is SYGVQD in the germline V gene (reference sequence). V dropped 0 bases and J dropped 9; count of bases not matched to a gene: 8. Written as DNA, the CDR3 is TGCGCCAGCAGTGAGTCAGGGACAGGGGCCCCCCGTGAGCAGTTCTTC. Amino acid sequence: CASSESGTGAPREQFF.

The chain carries TRBV7-2 and TRBJ2-2; no firm D call. The V gene lost 0 bases and the J gene lost 3 bases, with 5 bases spanning the gap. The CDR3 runs to 14 residues. Germline values: CDR1 SGHTA, CDR2 FQGNSA. The CDR3 DNA is TGTGCCAGCAGCTTAGCGGGCGACACCGGGGAGCTGTTTTTT. The encoded protein is CASSLAGDTGELFF.

The rearrangement joins TRBV29-1 to TRBJ2-7, with 10 bases aligning to TRBD1. The V and J ends lost 6 bases and 0 bases, in that order; junction bases with no gene match: 8. The CDR3 consists of 15 residues. Germline V lookup: CDR1 SQVTM, CDR2 ANQGSEA. The CDR3 spells CSVSTGQGSSYEQYF. CDR3 bases: TGCAGCGTATCCACGGGACAGGGGAGCTCCTACGAGCAGTACTTC.

This clone appeared a single time. The J gene is TRBJ2-1, the V gene TRBV19, with D possibly being TRBD1 (5 bases). Germline V CDR1 and CDR2: LNHDA, SQIVND (reference sequence). The V gene lost 6 bases and the J gene lost 9 bases, with 15 bases spanning the gap. This CDR3 comprises 13 residues. The CDR3 DNA reads as TGTGCCAGTAGCCCGACCCAGGGTACTGAGCAGTTCTTC. Translated, it gives CASSPTQGTEQFF.

This clone has more than one count but fewer than ten. The chain carries TRBV5-6 and TRBJ2-7; no definite D call. The germline CDR1 and CDR2 sequences are SGHDT and YYEEEE. CDR3 length: 15 residues. V lost 4 bases and J lost 2, with 16 bases in between. CDR3 nucleotides: TGTGCCAGCAGCCTAGATATTCAGAGTACCTACGAGCAGTACTTC. Residues: CASSLDIQSTYEQYF.

This clone was seen a handful of times. This sequence joins TRBV30 and TRBJ2-1; TRBD2 aligns across 15 bases. This CDR3 contains 16 residues. CDR1 and CDR2 (germline): GTSNPN, SVGIG (reference sequence). J lost 4 bases, V lost 3 bases, and 4 bases had no gene match. In DNA form, the CDR3 reads TGTGCCTGGAGAGGGGGGACTAGCGGGGGGTACAATGAGCAGTTCTTC. Amino acid sequence: CAWRGGTSGGYNEQFF. Full variable domain (outside the CDR3, taken from reference TRBV30 and TRBJ2-1): SQTIHQWPATLVQPVGSPLSLECTVEGTSNPNLYWYRQAAGRGLQLLFYSVGIGQISSEVPQNLSASRPQDRQFILSSKKLLLSDSGFYLCAWRGGTSGGYNEQFFGPGTRLTVL.

This chain uses TRBV15 with TRBJ1-4, with 7 positions matching TRBD1. Losses at the gene ends were 3 bases for V and 3 bases for J; bases not matched to a gene: 4. This CDR3 has 15 amino acids. Germline V gene sequence: CDR1 LNHNV, CDR2 YYDKDF (reference sequence). The CDR3 DNA reads TGTGCCACCAGCAGGGCGGGACAGCCTAATGAAAAACTGTTTTTT. This codes for CATSRAGQPNEKLFF.

The rearrangement uses TRBV7-9 and TRBJ2-7, with TRBD1 matching over 8 bases. The CDR3 has 14 residues. J was trimmed by 3 bases and V by 5 bases; bases with no gene match: 6. The germline gives CDR1 SEHNR, CDR2 FQNEAQ (reference sequence). CDR3 region: CASSPGTGDYEQYF. Written as DNA, the CDR3 is TGTGCCAGCAGCCCCGGGACAGGTGACTACGAGCAGTACTTC.

V usage is TRBV6-5 and J usage is TRBJ2-3; perhaps TRBD2 as D (6 bases). Trimming stripped 5 bases from V and 14 bases from J, with 20 bases between. CDR3 length: 13 residues. In germline, CDR1 is MNHEY, CDR2 SVGAGI. The CDR3 coding sequence is TGTGCCAGCAGTCAGAAACGGGACTCAAAACCGTATTTT. It yields the protein CASSQKRDSKPYF.

The chain combines TRBV29-1 with TRBJ1-1; 11 bases line up with TRBD1. The CDR3 is 13 residues long. Germline V lookup: CDR1 SQVTM, CDR2 ANQGSEA. Losses at the gene ends were 6 bases for V and 4 bases for J; bases not matched to a gene: 4. The CDR3 protein is CSVAGTGGTEAFF. CDR3 nucleotide sequence: TGCAGCGTAGCCGGGACAGGGGGCACTGAAGCTTTCTTT.

This clone was counted only a few times. V gene TRBV28 combines with J gene TRBJ1-2; D might be TRBD1 (5 bases). Germline values: CDR1 MDHEN, CDR2 SYDVKM. V dropped 3 bases and J dropped 2 bases, with 7 bases sitting between them. This CDR3 region has 13 residues. The CDR3 sequence: CASSLGQNYGYTF. CDR3 sequence (DNA): TGTGCCAGCAGTTTGGGGCAGAACTATGGCTACACCTTC.